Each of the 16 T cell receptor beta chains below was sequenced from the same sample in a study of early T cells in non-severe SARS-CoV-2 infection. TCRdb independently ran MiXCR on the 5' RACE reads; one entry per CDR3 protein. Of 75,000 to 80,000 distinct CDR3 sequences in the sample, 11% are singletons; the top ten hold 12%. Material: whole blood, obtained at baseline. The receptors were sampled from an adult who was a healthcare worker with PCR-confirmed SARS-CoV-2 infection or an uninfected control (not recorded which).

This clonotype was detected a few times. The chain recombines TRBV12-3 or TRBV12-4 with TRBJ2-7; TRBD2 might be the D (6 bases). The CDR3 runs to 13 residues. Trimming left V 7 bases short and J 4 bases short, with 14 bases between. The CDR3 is CASTVVGGYEQYF. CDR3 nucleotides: TGTGCCAGCACCGTAGTCGGGGGATACGAGCAGTACTTC.

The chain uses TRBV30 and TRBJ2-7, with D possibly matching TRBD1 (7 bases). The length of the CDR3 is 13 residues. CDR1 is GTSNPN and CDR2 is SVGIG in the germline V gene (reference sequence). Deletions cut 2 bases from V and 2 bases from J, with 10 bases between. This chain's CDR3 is CAWSQGGPYEQYF. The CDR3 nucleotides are TGTGCCTGGAGTCAGGGGGGACCCTACGAGCAGTACTTC.

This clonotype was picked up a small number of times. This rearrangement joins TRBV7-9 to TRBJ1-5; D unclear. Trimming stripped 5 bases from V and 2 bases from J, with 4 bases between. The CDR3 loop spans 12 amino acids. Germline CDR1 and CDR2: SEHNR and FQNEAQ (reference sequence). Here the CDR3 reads CASSMGNQPQHF. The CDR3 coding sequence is TGTGCCAGCAGCATGGGCAATCAGCCCCAGCATTTT.

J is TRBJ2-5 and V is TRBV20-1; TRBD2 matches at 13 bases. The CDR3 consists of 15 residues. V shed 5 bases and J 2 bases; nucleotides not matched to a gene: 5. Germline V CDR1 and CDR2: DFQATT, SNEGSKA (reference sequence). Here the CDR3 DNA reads TGCAGTGCTTCGAGACTAGCGGGGGGACAAGAGACCCAGTACTTC. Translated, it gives CSASRLAGGQETQYF.

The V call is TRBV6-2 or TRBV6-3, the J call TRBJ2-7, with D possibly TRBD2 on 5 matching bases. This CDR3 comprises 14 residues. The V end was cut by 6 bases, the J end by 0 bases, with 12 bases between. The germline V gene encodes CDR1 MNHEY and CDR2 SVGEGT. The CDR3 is CASRRVGGSYEQYF. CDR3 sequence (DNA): TGTGCCAGCAGGAGGGTCGGAGGCTCCTACGAGCAGTACTTC.

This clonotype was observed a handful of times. The CDR3 DNA follows: TGTGCCAGCACGAGGGTGGATGAAGCTTTCTTT. It specifies CASTRVDEAFF. This chain links TRBV6-1 with TRBJ1-1; D call uncertain. Germline-derived CDR1 and CDR2 are MNHNS and SASEGT. V shed 7 bases and J shed 7 bases, with 10 bases lying between them. This CDR3 has 11 amino acids.

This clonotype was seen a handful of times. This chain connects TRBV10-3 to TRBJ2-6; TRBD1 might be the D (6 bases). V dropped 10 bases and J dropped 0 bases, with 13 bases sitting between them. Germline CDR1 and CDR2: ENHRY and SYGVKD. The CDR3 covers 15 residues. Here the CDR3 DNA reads TGTGCCACCGGGACAACCTTCTCTGGGGCCAACGTCCTGACTTTC. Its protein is CATGTTFSGANVLTF.

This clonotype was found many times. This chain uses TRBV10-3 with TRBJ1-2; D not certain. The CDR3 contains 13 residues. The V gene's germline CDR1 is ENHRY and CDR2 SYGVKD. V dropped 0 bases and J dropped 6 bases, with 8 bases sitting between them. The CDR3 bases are TGTGCCATCAGTGAGTCGAGTGCGGATGGCTACACCTTC. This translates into CAISESSADGYTF.

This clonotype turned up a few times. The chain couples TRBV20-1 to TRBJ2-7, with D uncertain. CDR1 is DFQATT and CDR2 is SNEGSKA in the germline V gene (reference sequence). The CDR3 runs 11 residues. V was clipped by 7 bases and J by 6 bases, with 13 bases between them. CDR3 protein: CSGQSLGEQYF. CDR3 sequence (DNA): TGCAGTGGCCAGTCTCTTGGCGAGCAGTACTTC.

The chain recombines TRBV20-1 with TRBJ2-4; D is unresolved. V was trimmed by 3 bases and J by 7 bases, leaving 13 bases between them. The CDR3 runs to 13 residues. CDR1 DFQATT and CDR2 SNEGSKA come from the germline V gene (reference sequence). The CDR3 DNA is TGCAGTGCTAGGGTAGGGTTGGAGAACATTCAGTACTTC. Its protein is CSARVGLENIQYF.

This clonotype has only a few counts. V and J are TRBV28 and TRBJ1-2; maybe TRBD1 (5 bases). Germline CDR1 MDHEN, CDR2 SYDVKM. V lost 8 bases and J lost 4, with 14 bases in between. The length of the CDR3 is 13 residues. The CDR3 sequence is CASLPAGSYGYTF. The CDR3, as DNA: TGTGCCAGCTTACCAGCAGGGTCCTATGGCTACACCTTC.

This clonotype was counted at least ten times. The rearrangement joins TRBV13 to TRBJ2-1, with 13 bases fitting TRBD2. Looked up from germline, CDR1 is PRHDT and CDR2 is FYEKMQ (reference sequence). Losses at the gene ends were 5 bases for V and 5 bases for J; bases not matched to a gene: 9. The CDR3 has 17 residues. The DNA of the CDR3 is TGTGCCAGCAGCCCCTCCTGGACTAGCGGGGGCCACAATGAGCAGTTCTTC. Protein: CASSPSWTSGGHNEQFF.

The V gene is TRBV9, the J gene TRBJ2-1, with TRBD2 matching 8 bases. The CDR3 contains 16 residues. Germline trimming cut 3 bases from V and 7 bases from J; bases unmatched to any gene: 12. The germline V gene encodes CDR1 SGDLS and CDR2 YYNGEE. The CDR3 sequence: CASSGGLARSGNEQFF. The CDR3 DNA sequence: TGTGCCAGCAGCGGCGGACTAGCCAGATCCGGAAATGAGCAGTTCTTC.

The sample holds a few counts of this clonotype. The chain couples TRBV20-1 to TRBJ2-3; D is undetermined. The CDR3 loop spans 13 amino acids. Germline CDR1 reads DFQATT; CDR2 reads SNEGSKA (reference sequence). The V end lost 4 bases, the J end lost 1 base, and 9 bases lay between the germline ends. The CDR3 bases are TGCAGTGCTACCATGGACGGCACAGATACGCAGTATTTT. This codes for CSATMDGTDTQYF.

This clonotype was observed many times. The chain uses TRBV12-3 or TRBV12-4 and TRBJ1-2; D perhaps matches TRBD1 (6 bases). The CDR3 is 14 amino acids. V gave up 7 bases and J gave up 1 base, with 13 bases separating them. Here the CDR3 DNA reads TGTGCCAGCACCCTAGGGGGATTTAACTATGGCTACACCTTC. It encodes CASTLGGFNYGYTF.

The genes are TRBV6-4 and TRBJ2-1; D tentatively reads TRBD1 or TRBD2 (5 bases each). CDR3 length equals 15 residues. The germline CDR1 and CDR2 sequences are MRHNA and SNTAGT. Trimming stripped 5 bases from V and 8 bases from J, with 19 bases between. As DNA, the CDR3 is TGTGCCAGCAGTCCCACAGGCGGGCAGGGCTATGAGCAGTTCTTC. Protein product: CASSPTGGQGYEQFF.